The 8 T cell receptor beta chains below all came from one sample that was sequenced in a study of human T cells and chemical hapten exposure. TCRdb used MiXCR to reprocess the RACE reads, holding one entry per CDR3 protein. Here the sample spans more than 95,000 distinct CDR3 sequences, around 10% being singletons. Time point specified: patch test 1, 2 weeks after DPC sensitization. Sample treatment: therapeutic diphenylcyclopropenone sensitization with weekly scalp DPC. The sequenced sample was whole blood, obtained in connection with sensitization to the hapten diphenylcyclopropenone (DPC). Source of these receptors: a woman aged 45-65 years with alopecia areata. Some clones in this sample may be carry-over from other donors' samples.

This CDR3 reads CASSQGIGQETQYF. As DNA, the CDR3 is TGCGCCAGCAGCCAAGGGATAGGGCAAGAGACCCAGTACTTC. The V call is TRBV4-1, the J call TRBJ2-5; D remains ambiguous. CDR1 and CDR2 from the germline V gene are MGHRA and YSYEKL. The germline V and J ends were trimmed by 1 base and 2 bases, with 8 bases remaining between them. The CDR3 spans 14 residues.

The V gene is TRBV6-5, the J gene TRBJ2-7; 8 positions match TRBD1. Germline V gene lookup returns CDR1 MNHEY and CDR2 SVGAGI. The CDR3 contains 14 residues. J gave up 2 bases and V 6 bases, and 6 bases lay outside the gene matches. CDR3 DNA: TGTGCCAGCAGGACGCGACAGGGGCCCTACGAGCAGTACTTC. Amino acid sequence: CASRTRQGPYEQYF.

The rearrangement joins TRBV7-9 to TRBJ2-5, with D possibly being TRBD1 or TRBD2 (7 bases each). This CDR3 has 14 amino acids. Germline V gene sequence: CDR1 SEHNR, CDR2 FQNEAQ (reference sequence). The V end lost 5 bases, the J end lost 5 bases, and 15 bases lay between the germline ends. The chain's CDR3 is CASSPRGGPETQYF. Written as DNA, the CDR3 is TGTGCCAGCAGCCCCAGGGGGGGTCCGGAGACCCAGTACTTC.

This chain links TRBV3-1 with TRBJ1-1; D possibly corresponds to TRBD1 (6 bases). CDR3 length equals 15 residues. V was trimmed by 4 bases and J by 4 bases, leaving 16 bases between them. The germline V gene has CDR1 LGHDT and CDR2 YNNKEL (reference sequence). Written as DNA, the CDR3 is TGTGCCAGCAGCCCCTTGACAGGTCGTGGCACTGAAGCTTTCTTT. Protein: CASSPLTGRGTEAFF. Together with reference TRBV3-1 and TRBJ1-1, the CDR3 gives the full variable domain: DTAVSQTPKYLVTQMGNDKSIKCEQNLGHDTMYWYKQDSKKFLKIMFSYNNKELIINETVPNRFSPKSPDKAHLNLHINSLELGDSAVYFCASSPLTGRGTEAFFGQGTRLTVV.

The genes are TRBV4-1 and TRBJ2-7, with a tentative D call TRBD1 (6 bases). The CDR3 has 16 amino acids. V was cut by 1 base and J by 3 bases, with 16 bases left in between. In germline, CDR1 is MGHRA, CDR2 YSYEKL. CDR3 nucleotides: TGCGCCAGCAGCCAAGGACAGGAGGCGAACTACTACGAGCAGTACTTC. As protein: CASSQGQEANYYEQYF.

In its sample, this clonotype was seen many times. V is TRBV6-5 and J is TRBJ1-1; D uncertain. V lost 2 bases, J lost 6 bases, and 16 bases lay in between. CDR3 length equals 15 residues. In germline, CDR1 is MNHEY, CDR2 SVGAGI. In nucleotides, the CDR3 is TGTGCCAGCAGTTACGCTGGGAACCCCAACCCTGAAGCTTTCTTT. Residues: CASSYAGNPNPEAFF.

This clonotype was detected many times. The genes are TRBV6-5 and TRBJ1-5; D remains unclear. Germline values: CDR1 MNHEY, CDR2 SVGAGI. The V end lost 2 bases, the J end lost 0 bases, and 11 bases lay between the germline ends. This CDR3 contains 16 residues. For the CDR3, the DNA is TGTGCCAGCAGTTACCGGGCCGGTCTTAGCAATCAGCCCCAGCATTTT. Amino acid sequence: CASSYRAGLSNQPQHF.

The chain is built from TRBV28 and TRBJ1-1; unclear D gene. Germline V CDR1 and CDR2: MDHEN, SYDVKM. V lost 6 bases, J lost 0 bases, and 14 bases lay in between. This CDR3 has 15 amino acids. CDR3 nucleotide sequence: TGTGCCAGCAGACATGGAAGTCTCATGAACACTGAAGCTTTCTTT. Translation gives CASRHGSLMNTEAFF.